Shown below are 23 T cell receptor beta chains from a single sample sequenced in a study of blood T cell repertoires in COVID-19. Produced via immunoSEQ multiplex PCR; TCRdb's table is partial and in-frame only. The sample carries a few hundred thousand clones, 89% recorded once. The source material was peripheral blood. The receptors derive from a woman aged 30 to 39 with COVID-19, enrolled during active disease.

In DNA, the CDR3 is TGTGCCAGCATTCTGGACAGCTCTGGGGCCAACGTCCTGACTTTC. Translating it yields CASILDSSGANVLTF. The J gene is TRBJ2-6, the V gene TRBV6-6; D may be TRBD1 (6 bases). The CDR3 totals 15 residues. Trimming pared 7 bases from V and 0 bases from J, leaving 10 bases between. Germline V gene data show CDR1 as MNHNY and CDR2 as SVGAGI (reference sequence).

The rearrangement uses TRBV6-6 and TRBJ1-6; 8 bases agree with TRBD1. Per germline, CDR1 MNHNY and CDR2 SVGAGI (reference sequence). This CDR3 contains 14 residues. The ends lost 9 bases at V and 7 bases at J; junction bases unmatched: 8. The chain's CDR3 is CASDQGAWNSPLHF. CDR3 in DNA: TGTGCCAGTGACCAGGGGGCTTGGAATTCACCCCTCCACTTT.

As regards this clone: Relative to the germline gene, one junction end is altered; a read error may explain this. The V call is TRBV5-1, the J call TRBJ1-2; D may be TRBD1 (5 bases). Looked up from germline, CDR1 is SGHRS and CDR2 is YFSETQ. This CDR3 contains 14 residues. The CDR3: CASSLDGGDYGYTF. In DNA form, the CDR3 reads TGCGCCAGCAGTTTGGATGGGGGGGACTATGGCTACACCTTC.

The rearrangement links TRBV7-9 to TRBJ2-6; D ambiguous. CDR1 is SEHNR, CDR2 FQNEAQ, per germline (reference sequence). The CDR3 consists of 16 residues. Trimming removed 3 bases at V and 0 bases at J, with 9 bases between. CDR3 protein: CASSFPPGSGANVLTF. CDR3 bases: TGTGCCAGCAGCTTTCCCCCGGGCTCTGGGGCCAACGTCCTGACTTTC.

The chain combines TRBV27 with TRBJ1-2; D possibly corresponds to TRBD1 (6 bases). CDR3 size: 15 residues. Germline assignment: CDR1 MNHEY and CDR2 SMNVEV (reference sequence). Trimming removed 7 bases at V and 7 bases at J, with 22 bases between. The CDR3 nucleotides read TGTGCCAGCACCTATAGGCAGGGGAGCTCCACTGGCTACACCTTC. It yields the protein CASTYRQGSSTGYTF.

The rearrangement joins TRBV11-3 to TRBJ2-6; tentatively, D is TRBD2 (7 bases). V lost 6 bases to trimming and J lost 0 bases, with 12 bases between them. Germline V gene data show CDR1 as SGHNT and CDR2 as YENEEA. The CDR3 is 16 residues long. The chain's CDR3 is CASSWGGLSGANVLTF. The CDR3 DNA sequence: TGTGCCAGCAGTTGGGGGGGGCTCTCTGGGGCCAACGTCCTGACTTTC.

This rearrangement joins TRBV11-3 to TRBJ2-3, with 16 positions matching TRBD2. Germline loops: CDR1 SGHNT, CDR2 YENEEA. This CDR3 is built from 16 residues. Trimming took 5 bases from V and 4 from J; bases not matched to a gene: 3. The CDR3 region is CASSIGTSGGADTQYF. DNA for the CDR3: TGTGCCAGCAGCATCGGGACTAGCGGGGGGGCAGATACGCAGTATTTT. The whole variable domain, filled in from reference TRBV11-3 and TRBJ2-3, reads EAGVVQSPRYKIIEKKQPVAFWCNPISGHNTLYWYLQNLGQGPELLIRYENEEAVDDSQLPKDRFSAERLKGVDSTLKIQPAELGDSAVYLCASSIGTSGGADTQYFGPGTRLTVL.

This clone was observed once. This chain links TRBV6-5 with TRBJ1-2, with no clear D. This CDR3 has 13 amino acids. CDR1 and CDR2 from the germline V gene are MNHEY and SVGAGI. Trimming removed 5 bases at V and 3 bases at J, with 10 bases between. CDR3 protein: CASSPRKDYGYTF. CDR3 in DNA: TGTGCCAGCAGTCCGAGGAAGGACTATGGCTACACCTTC.

This chain's CDR3 is CASSPPNTEAFF. The CDR3 nucleotides are TGTGCCAGCAGCCCTCCCAACACTGAAGCTTTCTTT. The rearrangement uses TRBV7-9 and TRBJ1-1; D is unclear. The CDR3 runs to 12 residues. Germline CDR1 is SEHNR and CDR2 is FQNEAQ (reference sequence). Trimming removed 5 bases at V and 2 bases at J, with 6 bases between.

The sample holds many counts of this clone. The genes are TRBV30 and TRBJ1-2; 7 nucleotides align to TRBD1. Losses at the gene ends were 4 bases for V and 2 bases for J; bases not matched to a gene: 1. This CDR3 is built from 12 residues. CDR1 is GTSNPN and CDR2 is SVGIG in the germline V gene (reference sequence). The chain's CDR3 is CAWMTGNYGYTF. The CDR3 nucleotides are TGTGCCTGGATGACAGGGAACTATGGCTACACCTTC.

This chain joins TRBV19 and TRBJ1-5; no definite D call. Germline V gene data show CDR1 as LNHDA and CDR2 as SQIVND (reference sequence). This CDR3 has 13 residues. With 4 bases removed from V and 3 bases from J, the gap between germline ends came to 7 bases. The CDR3 DNA sequence: TGTGCCAGTAGTACCCTCCTCAATCAGCCCCAGCATTTT. It is translated as CASSTLLNQPQHF.

By share of the sample, this clone is medium-sized. V is TRBV6-2 or TRBV6-3 and J is TRBJ2-1; TRBD2 aligns across 9 bases. The CDR3 runs 15 residues. Germline V gene sequence: CDR1 MNHEY, CDR2 SVGEGT. The V segment lost 5 bases and the J segment 7 bases; nucleotides outside the gene matches: 9. The chain's CDR3 is CASSATSGEGNEQFF. In DNA, the CDR3 is TGTGCCAGCAGTGCGACTAGCGGTGAGGGGAATGAGCAGTTCTTC.

The chain recombines TRBV5-4 with TRBJ2-1; 11 bases are a match to TRBD2. V lost 0 bases to trimming and J lost 9 bases; unmatched junction nucleotides: 8. CDR1 and CDR2 from the germline V gene are SGHNT and YYREEE (reference sequence). The CDR3 has 16 amino acids. The CDR3 nucleotides are TGTGCCAGCAGCTTGGATGCACTAGCGGGGGAGAGTGAGCAGTTCTTC. This encodes CASSLDALAGESEQFF. The full variable domain, completed using reference TRBV5-4 and TRBJ2-1, is ETGVTQSPTHLIKTRGQQVTLRCSSQSGHNTVSWYQQALGQGPQFIFQYYREEENGRGNFPPRFSGLQFPNYSSELNVNALELDDSALYLCASSLDALAGESEQFFGPGTRLTVL.

This chain joins TRBV20-1 and TRBJ2-5; weak D call: TRBD1 (5 bases). Deletions cut 5 bases from V and 8 bases from J, with 18 bases between. Germline V gene lookup returns CDR1 DFQATT and CDR2 SNEGSKA (reference sequence). This CDR3 comprises 13 residues. The CDR3 reads CSAGGAASITQYF. In nucleotides, the CDR3 is TGCAGTGCTGGTGGGGCAGCCTCAATAACCCAGTACTTC.

The J gene is TRBJ1-2, the V gene TRBV10-3; 8 nucleotides agree with TRBD1. The trim removed 7 bases at V and 6 bases at J, leaving 7 bases unmatched. Germline V gene lookup returns CDR1 ENHRY and CDR2 SYGVKD. The CDR3 is made up of 13 amino acids. The CDR3 nucleotides read TGTGCCATCACGAGACAGGGGAGGGATGGCTACACCTTC. Its protein product is CAITRQGRDGYTF.

The chain has TRBV6-5 and TRBJ1-6; 7 bases match TRBD1. V was clipped by 0 bases and J by 10 bases; unmatched bases: 9. The germline CDR1 and CDR2 sequences are MNHEY and SVGAGI. The CDR3 runs to 16 residues. This chain's CDR3 is CASSYSNRGFGSPLHF. Written as DNA, the CDR3 is TGTGCCAGCAGTTACTCGAACAGGGGTTTTGGATCACCCCTCCACTTT.

The chain couples TRBV3-1 (or the pseudogene TRBV3-2) to TRBJ2-3; D not certain. Trimming stripped 6 bases from V and 4 bases from J, with 23 bases between. CDR3 size: 17 residues. Germline CDR1 LGHDT, CDR2 YNNKEL (reference sequence). Here the CDR3 reads CASSPRLGVLIPDTQYF. CDR3 nucleotide sequence: TGTGCCAGCAGTCCAAGACTCGGAGTCCTTATTCCAGATACGCAGTATTTT.

The V call is TRBV19, the J call TRBJ2-4, with 7 nucleotides matching TRBD2. Germline lookup yields CDR1 LNHDA and CDR2 SQIVND (reference sequence). This CDR3 has 17 amino acids. The junction had 6 bases not matched to a gene; V was cut back by 1 base and J by 0 bases. CDR3 DNA: TGTGCCAGTAGTATAGGGGGGACTACCGTAGCCAAAAACATTCAGTACTTC. Encoded protein: CASSIGGTTVAKNIQYF. The full variable domain, rest sourced from reference TRBV19 and TRBJ2-4, is DGGITQSPKYLFRKEGQNVTLSCEQNLNHDAMYWYRQDPGQGLRLIYYSQIVNDFQKGDIAEGYSVSREKKESFPLTVTSAQKNPTAFYLCASSIGGTTVAKNIQYFGAGTRLSVL.

The rearrangement joins TRBV6-4 to TRBJ2-6, with D hard to call. Trimming took off 9 bases at V and 2 bases at J, with 14 bases between the two ends. Germline CDR1 is MRHNA and CDR2 is SNTAGT. The CDR3 contains 15 residues. CDR3 loop: CASSPGYAGANVLTF. DNA for the CDR3: TGTGCCAGTTCTCCCGGGTATGCTGGGGCCAACGTCCTGACTTTC.

This chain uses TRBV6-5 with TRBJ1-2; 9 bases are shared with TRBD1. The germline V gene has CDR1 MNHEY and CDR2 SVGAGI. V shed 6 bases and J 7 bases; nucleotides not matched to a gene: 9. CDR3 length: 14 residues. The CDR3 DNA is TGTGCCAGCAGCGCCGGGACAGGGTGGGGTGGCTACACCTTC. This translates into CASSAGTGWGGYTF.

This clone was found once. Here the CDR3 reads CASSPREFPGNTIYF. CDR3 nucleotides: TGTGCCAGCTCACCACGAGAGTTCCCGGGGAACACCATATATTTT. The chain couples TRBV18 to TRBJ1-3, with D uncertain. Trimming stripped 1 base from V and 7 bases from J, with 14 bases between. Germline CDR1 is KGHSH and CDR2 is LQKENI. The CDR3 extends over 15 amino acids.

This chain joins TRBV9 and TRBJ2-3; D is uncertain. This CDR3 comprises 11 residues. The V end lost 4 bases, the J end lost 4 bases, and 4 bases lay between the germline ends. Germline values: CDR1 SGDLS, CDR2 YYNGEE. CDR3 protein: CASSISDTQYF. CDR3 nucleotide sequence: TGTGCCAGCAGCATATCAGATACGCAGTATTTT.

This chain connects TRBV2 to TRBJ2-7; 9 nucleotides agree with TRBD1. Germline loops: CDR1 SNHLY, CDR2 FYNNEI. The CDR3 is made up of 16 amino acids. V lost 3 bases, J lost 2 bases, and 8 bases stayed unmatched. The CDR3 coding sequence is TGTGCCAGCAGTGATTGGGGGACAGGGTCCCCCTACGAGCAGTACGTC. Translation: CASSDWGTGSPYEQYV.